Shown below are 7 T cell receptor beta chains from a single sample sequenced in a study of T cells after yellow fever vaccination. MiXCR was run by TCRdb on the 5' RACE reads, yielding one entry per CDR3 protein. The top ten hold approximately 45% of the sample, which has 25,000 to 35,000 distinct CDR3 sequences, 4.4% seen once. Sequences were derived from CD8+ T cells sorted from PBMCs, sampled 5 days after the yellow fever booster vaccination. These TCRs come from a man aged 25 to 45 who received the YFV17D yellow fever vaccine.

This clonotype was detected many times. V usage is TRBV19 and J usage is TRBJ1-5; 7 nucleotides align to TRBD1. Per the germline V gene, CDR1 is LNHDA and CDR2 is SQIVND (reference sequence). With V trimmed by 10 bases and J by 4 bases, 13 bases remained unmatched. This CDR3 has 15 amino acids. The CDR3 spells CATSGDRVLNQPQHF. Written as DNA, the CDR3 is TGTGCCACTAGCGGAGACAGGGTTTTGAATCAGCCCCAGCATTTT.

Comment on this clonotype: One junction end disagrees with the germline gene, perhaps due to a read error. V is TRBV12-3 or TRBV12-4 and J is TRBJ2-1; the D gene is possibly TRBD2 (8 bases). CDR3 length: 18 amino acids. In DNA form, the CDR3 reads TGTGCCCGCAGTAGCGGGACAGCAAGGCGGGTTTCCTACAATGAGCAGTTCTTC. Amino acids: CARSSGTARRVSYNEQFF.

This clonotype was seen ten or more times. This chain joins TRBV6-1 and TRBJ1-1; no reliable D call. Per germline, CDR1 MNHNS and CDR2 SASEGT. The CDR3 is 13 residues long. V lost 4 bases and J 8 bases, leaving 14 bases between the germline ends. The CDR3 sequence is CASSAGQVLEAFF. The CDR3 region has the DNA TGTGCCAGCAGTGCAGGTCAGGTTCTAGAAGCTTTCTTT.

The chain links TRBV6-2 or TRBV6-3 to TRBJ2-5, with no clear D. The CDR3 runs 11 residues. Germline CDR1 reads MNHEY; CDR2 reads SVGEGT. The ends were cut back, 2 bases at V and 5 bases at J, with 3 bases in the middle. CDR3: CASSYTETQYF. The CDR3 DNA sequence: TGTGCCAGCAGTTACACGGAGACCCAGTACTTC.

This clonotype was recorded at least ten times. This chain uses TRBV29-1 with TRBJ2-1, with TRBD1 as a possible D gene (6 bases). Germline assignment: CDR1 SQVTM and CDR2 ANQGSEA. V shed 6 bases and J shed 0 bases, with 12 bases lying between them. The CDR3 has 14 amino acids. In DNA, the CDR3 is TGCAGCGTCCGACGGGACAACTCCTACAATGAGCAGTTCTTC. Protein: CSVRRDNSYNEQFF.

This clonotype was detected many times. V usage is TRBV5-6 and J usage is TRBJ2-7; 8 bases agree with TRBD2. This CDR3 region has 14 residues. V shed 4 bases and J 2 bases; nucleotides not matched to a gene: 5. Germline V gene data show CDR1 as SGHDT and CDR2 as YYEEEE. The CDR3 DNA reads as TGTGCCAGCAGCCATAGCGGGACAACCTACGAGCAGTACTTC. It encodes CASSHSGTTYEQYF. The full variable domain, its missing parts supplied by reference TRBV5-6 and TRBJ2-7, is DAGVTQSPTHLIKTRGQQVTLRCSPKSGHDTVSWYQQALGQGPQFIFQYYEEEERQRGNFPDRFSGHQFPNYSSELNVNALLLGDSALYLCASSHSGTTYEQYFGPGTRLTVT.

This clonotype was seen repeatedly, ten times or more. The rearrangement joins TRBV4-1 to TRBJ2-7; D remains unclear. Germline loops: CDR1 MGHRA, CDR2 YSYEKL. V was cut by 0 bases and J by 0 bases, with 9 bases left in between. CDR3 length equals 15 residues. CDR3 DNA: TGCGCCAGCAGCCAAGATTCTTATGGCTCCTACGAGCAGTACTTC. Residues: CASSQDSYGSYEQYF.